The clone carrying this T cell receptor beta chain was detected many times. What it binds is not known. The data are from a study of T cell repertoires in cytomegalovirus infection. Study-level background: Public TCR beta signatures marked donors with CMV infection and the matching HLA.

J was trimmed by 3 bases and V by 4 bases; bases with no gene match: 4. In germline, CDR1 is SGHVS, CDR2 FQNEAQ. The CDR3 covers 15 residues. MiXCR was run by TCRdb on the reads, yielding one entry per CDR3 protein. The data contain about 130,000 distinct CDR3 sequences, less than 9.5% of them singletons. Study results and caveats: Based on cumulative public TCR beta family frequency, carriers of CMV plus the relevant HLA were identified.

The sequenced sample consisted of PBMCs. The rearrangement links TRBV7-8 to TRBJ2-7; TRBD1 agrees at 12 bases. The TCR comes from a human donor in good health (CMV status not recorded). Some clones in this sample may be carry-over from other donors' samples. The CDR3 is CASSSGTGGFYEQYF. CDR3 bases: TGTGCCAGCAGCTCGGGGACAGGGGGCTTCTACGAGCAGTACTTC. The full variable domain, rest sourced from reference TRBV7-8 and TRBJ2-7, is GAGVSQSPRYKVAKRGQDVALRCDPISGHVSLFWYQQALGQGPEFLTYFQNEAQLDKSGLPSDRFFAERPEGSVSTLKIQRTQQEDSAVYLCASSSGTGGFYEQYFGPGTRLTVT.